This TCR beta chain was documented in a study of T cells in Graves' hyperthyroidism and ophthalmopathy. Researchers barred patients who had uncontrolled infection, other autoimmune disease, pregnancy or lactation. Only a few counts were recorded for this clonotype. Trimming cost V 0 bases and J 0 bases; bases outside gene matches: 2. Germline V gene data show CDR1 as SGHKS and CDR2 as YYEKEE (reference sequence). CDR3 length: 15 amino acids. Amplification of TCR beta CDR3 regions was performed using RNA transcripts as template. With the HTBI primer set, the TCR CDR3 went through a first round of RT-PCR. MiXCR, run by TCRdb on the multiplex PCR reads, gives a single entry per CDR3 protein. The sample contains approximately 400,000 distinct CDR3 sequences, around 20% of which appear only once.

The material sequenced was blood. The rearrangement uses TRBV5-5 and TRBJ1-1; 7 bases match TRBD1. The sequence was collected from a young man with Graves' ophthalmopathy. In nucleotides, the CDR3 is TGTGCCAGCAGCTTGGGACAGGGCCTGAACACTGAAGCTTTCTTT. Translating it yields CASSLGQGLNTEAFF.